Described below is a single T cell receptor (beta chain) sequence and its context. The data belong to a study of PD-1 blockade in classical Hodgkin lymphoma. The CDR3 is 14 amino acids. Per the germline V gene, CDR1 is MNHNY and CDR2 is SVGAGI (reference sequence). The ends lost 2 bases at V and 1 base at J; junction bases unmatched: 0. Assay used: immunoSEQ multiplex PCR; TCRdb lists only in-frame clones, some missing. This sample has thousands of clones; around half occur once, and the top ten carry roughly 15%. Each patient relapsed following autologous stem cell transplantation, and prior brentuximab vedotin exposure differed. From thawed PBMCs, CD8+ T cells were isolated by magnetic negative selection.

The chain carries TRBV6-6 and TRBJ1-1; TRBD1 matches at 8 bases. This specimen consisted of CD8+ T cells from blood, obtained at baseline. This TCR was recovered from a human donor with classical Hodgkin lymphoma. The CDR3 DNA is TGTGCCAGCAGTTACGGACAGGGGAACACTGAAGCTTTCTTT. Amino acids: CASSYGQGNTEAFF.